This T cell receptor (beta chain) was sequenced during a study of Graves' ophthalmopathy and Graves' hyperthyroidism. Trimming took 6 bases from V and 0 from J, leaving 14 bases between them. The CDR3 length is 15 residues. Germline V gene data show CDR1 as ENHRY and CDR2 as SYGVKD. This clonotype was seen repeatedly, ten times or more. The authors amplified TCR beta CDR3 regions from RNA transcripts. Second-round multiplex PCR came after a first-round RT-PCR that employed HTBI primers. TCRdb itself ran the multiplex PCR reads through MiXCR, one entry per CDR3 protein. The sample carries approximately 460,000 distinct CDR3 sequences, approximately 15% recorded once.

The chain joins TRBV10-3 to TRBJ2-5; possibly TRBD1 for D (6 bases). The sequenced sample was blood. The sequence was collected from a woman younger than 45 with Graves' ophthalmopathy. CDR3 in DNA: TGTGCCATCAGCGCCGCAACAGGGAACCAAGAGACCCAGTACTTC. Translating it yields CAISAATGNQETQYF.